This TCR beta chain stems from a study of early stage breast cancer tumors. Data came from immunoSEQ multiplex PCR; TCRdb stores just in-frame clones and leaves some out. The profile covers around 9,000 clones, with over 70% appearing a single time and about 15% taken by the ten largest. Often about 90-310 mg of normal breast tissue was needed for DNA. The origin of this receptor is a person between 55 and 69 years old with breast cancer. Sequenced sample: normal breast tissue next to the tumor.

The CDR3 spells CASSVGWGDGQPQHF. CDR3 nucleotides: TGTGCCAGCAGCGTAGGTTGGGGGGACGGTCAGCCCCAGCATTTT. The J gene is TRBJ1-5, the V gene TRBV9; weak D call: TRBD1 (5 bases). CDR1 and CDR2 from the germline V gene are SGDLS and YYNGEE. V gave up 0 bases and J gave up 6 bases, with 13 bases separating them. The CDR3 length is 15 residues.